These 11 T cell receptor beta chains were all obtained from the same sample, sequenced in a study of T cells after yellow fever vaccination. TCRdb re-called the 5' RACE reads with MiXCR, one entry per CDR3 protein. Among a few hundred thousand distinct CDR3 sequences, roughly 5.6% were seen once, and the ten largest hold roughly 3.5%. This sample comprised CD4+ T cells sorted from PBMCs, obtained on the day of the yellow fever booster vaccination. These receptors were collected from a young man who received the YFV17D yellow fever vaccine.

The table lists this clonotype with many counts. The chain carries TRBV20-1 and TRBJ1-1, with D perhaps matching TRBD1 (6 bases). The CDR3 spans 13 residues. V was shortened by 0 bases and J by 1 base, with 6 bases between the two germline ends. Looked up from germline, CDR1 is DFQATT and CDR2 is SNEGSKA (reference sequence). The CDR3 spells CSARDRGNTEAFF. CDR3 sequence (DNA): TGCAGTGCTAGAGACAGGGGGAACACTGAAGCTTTCTTT.

This clonotype was detected a few times. The chain recombines TRBV20-1 with TRBJ2-5, with D possibly matching TRBD1 (6 bases). CDR1 DFQATT and CDR2 SNEGSKA come from the germline V gene (reference sequence). The V end lost 6 bases, the J end lost 4 bases, and 15 bases lay between the germline ends. The CDR3 has 13 amino acids. The CDR3 DNA follows: TGCAGTGCAGTTTTGGGGGCGGGAGAGACCCAGTACTTC. It translates to CSAVLGAGETQYF.

The chain is built from TRBV27 and TRBJ2-7; a possible D gene is TRBD1 (6 bases). V lost 3 bases to trimming and J lost 9 bases, with 21 bases between them. CDR1 is MNHEY and CDR2 is SMNVEV in the germline V gene (reference sequence). The CDR3 sequence is 15 residues long. The CDR3 coding sequence is TGTGCCAGCAGTTTTTCCCAACCAGGGGTGGCGACGCAGTACTTC. Translated, it gives CASSFSQPGVATQYF.

This sequence joins TRBV10-2 and TRBJ2-7; 9 bases align to TRBD2. Germline CDR1 is WSHSY and CDR2 is SAAADI. The CDR3 consists of 13 residues. V was clipped by 5 bases and J by 6 bases; unmatched bases: 5. This CDR3 is CASSLSSGAEQYF. As DNA, the CDR3 is TGCGCCAGCAGTCTATCTAGCGGGGCCGAGCAGTACTTC.

V is TRBV5-6 and J is TRBJ2-1; 7 bases align to TRBD2. The germline gives CDR1 SGHDT, CDR2 YYEEEE. J lost 9 bases, V lost 3 bases, and 9 bases had no gene match. This CDR3 is 14 amino acids long. The CDR3 spells CASSSTSSPREQFF. As DNA, the CDR3 is TGTGCCAGCAGCTCGACTAGCTCACCGCGTGAGCAGTTCTTC.

The chain joins TRBV2 to TRBJ1-4, with D unresolved. V was clipped by 8 bases and J by 5 bases, with 9 bases between them. The germline V gene has CDR1 SNHLY and CDR2 FYNNEI. CDR3 length equals 12 residues. CDR3 in amino acids: CASQPLNEKLFF. CDR3 DNA: TGTGCCAGCCAACCTTTGAATGAAAAACTGTTTTTT.

The chain uses TRBV20-1 and TRBJ1-5; D might be TRBD1 (5 bases). V dropped 3 bases and J dropped 2 bases, with 14 bases sitting between them. Germline lookup yields CDR1 DFQATT and CDR2 SNEGSKA (reference sequence). This CDR3 region has 15 residues. In DNA form, the CDR3 reads TGCAGTGCTAGGGGAGGCGGGGGTGGCAATCAGCCCCAGCATTTT. It yields the protein CSARGGGGGNQPQHF.

This clonotype was seen a handful of times. This chain links TRBV28 with TRBJ1-1, with D perhaps TRBD1 (6 bases). This CDR3 has 16 residues. The V gene lost 6 bases and the J gene lost 0 bases, with 17 bases spanning the gap. Germline V gene lookup returns CDR1 MDHEN and CDR2 SYDVKM. The CDR3 here is CASRGGRDLLNTEAFF. Here the CDR3 DNA reads TGTGCCAGCAGAGGGGGACGGGACTTACTGAACACTGAAGCTTTCTTT.

This clonotype came up a few times. This chain links TRBV9 with TRBJ1-2; D possibly corresponds to TRBD1 (6 bases). The CDR3 spans 13 residues. V was cut by 4 bases and J by 6 bases, with 13 bases left in between. Germline loops: CDR1 SGDLS, CDR2 YYNGEE. CDR3 amino acids: CASSIGTSHGYTF. The CDR3 DNA reads as TGTGCCAGCAGCATAGGGACATCCCATGGCTACACCTTC.

This clonotype was seen more than once but under ten times. The chain uses TRBV5-1 and TRBJ2-5; maybe TRBD2 (5 bases). Germline values: CDR1 SGHRS, CDR2 YFSETQ. This CDR3 is built from 15 residues. The V end lost 0 bases, the J end lost 5 bases, and 14 bases lay between the germline ends. The CDR3 sequence: CASSLDPGPGETQYF. DNA of the CDR3: TGCGCCAGCAGCTTGGACCCGGGCCCGGGGGAGACCCAGTACTTC.

This chain connects TRBV29-1 to TRBJ1-2, with unresolved D. This CDR3 comprises 12 residues. V dropped 6 bases and J dropped 1 base, with 9 bases sitting between them. Germline lookup yields CDR1 SQVTM and CDR2 ANQGSEA. The CDR3 DNA follows: TGCAGCGTGCGTACAGTTAACTATGGCTACACCTTC. This encodes CSVRTVNYGYTF.